These T cell receptor beta chains were read from a single sample in a study of shared clonotypes between healthy human individuals. Generated by immunoSEQ multiplex PCR, the TCRdb table keeps only in-frame clones and is missing some. The repertoire has 1,400,000 or so clones, 98% to 99% of them found once; the top ten carry about 0.34%. The sample consisted of naive CD4+ T cells sorted from blood. All receptors come from a man aged 25-45 years in good health. Both conserved end residues are part of each CDR3. D genes are given only for firm matches. Clone size is shown for a subset of rows, as once, few, many or a class of expanded clone.

d_call j_call v_call clone_size cdr3_aa cdr3_nt
- TRBJ1-1 TRBV10-3 - CAISELLDGNTEAFF TGTGCCATCAGTGAGTTACTGGACGGGAACACTGAAGCTTTCTTT
- TRBJ2-1 TRBV10-3 - CAISESGEGLGEQFF TGTGCCATCAGTGAGTCAGGCGAAGGGCTTGGTGAGCAGTTCTTC
TRBD1 TRBJ1-1 TRBV6-1 - CASSEFVGTGGKTDEAFF TGTGCCAGCAGTGAATTTGTTGGGACAGGGGGGAAAACAGATGAAGCTTTCTTT
- TRBJ2-1 TRBV19 - CASSRGGTNEQFF TGTGCCAGTAGTAGGGGCGGGACTAATGAGCAGTTCTTC
- TRBJ1-2 TRBV5-1 - CASSEGITTNYGYTF TGCGCCAGCAGCGAAGGCATTACCACTAACTATGGCTACACCTTC
- TRBJ2-3 TRBV11-2 - CASSPPDPGPGTDTQYF TGTGCCAGCAGCCCTCCCGACCCGGGGCCCGGCACAGATACGCAGTATTTT
TRBD2 TRBJ2-3 TRBV5-4 - CASSFDSLAGVGTDTQYF TGTGCCAGCAGCTTTGATTCTCTAGCGGGAGTGGGGACAGATACGCAGTATTTT
- TRBJ1-5 TRBV7-2 - CASSSGLEPQHF TGTGCCAGCAGTTCTGGCCTTGAGCCCCAGCATTTT
- TRBJ2-5 TRBV10-2 - CASSGGLPGLETQYF TGCGCCAGCAGTGGGGGACTGCCAGGACTAGAGACCCAGTACTTC
TRBD1 TRBJ2-1 TRBV18 - CASSINRGDEQFF TGTGCCAGCTCAATCAACAGGGGTGATGAGCAGTTCTTC
- TRBJ1-5 TRBV28 - CASTRSTQPQHF TGTGCCAGCACCCGATCCACTCAGCCCCAGCATTTT
- TRBJ1-5 TRBV28 - CASSFLNQPQHF TGTGCCAGCAGTTTCTTGAATCAGCCCCAGCATTTT
- TRBJ2-7 TRBV21-1 - CASSKIEGKGHEQYF TGTGCCAGCAGCAAAATCGAAGGGAAGGGCCACGAGCAGTACTTC
- TRBJ2-7 TRBV29-1 - CSVRQAAYEQYF TGCAGCGTTCGACAGGCCGCCTACGAGCAGTACTTC
TRBD1 TRBJ2-7 TRBV2 once CASSGERAGGNEQYF TGTGCCAGCAGTGGGGAGCGCGCAGGGGGCAACGAGCAGTACTTC
- TRBJ1-2 TRBV4-3 - CASSQTGGANYGYTF TGCGCCAGCAGCCAGACGGGGGGGGCTAACTATGGCTACACCTTC
TRBD2 TRBJ2-3 TRBV11-3 - CASSRGGRTDTQYF TGTGCCAGCAGCCGCGGGGGACGCACAGATACGCAGTATTTT
- TRBJ2-4 TRBV5-1 - CASSYGGEDRAKNIQYF TGCGCCAGCAGCTATGGCGGGGAGGACAGGGCCAAAAACATTCAGTACTTC
TRBD2 TRBJ2-2 TRBV7-9 - CASSTPTSGRTTGELFF TGTGCCAGCAGCACCCCGACTAGCGGGAGAACCACCGGGGAGCTGTTTTTT
- TRBJ2-1 TRBV27 - CASSLNSRISYNEQFF TGTGCCAGCAGTTTAAATTCGAGAATTTCCTACAATGAGCAGTTCTTC
- TRBJ1-1 TRBV2 once CASRQATSTEAFF TGTGCCAGCAGACAGGCGACGAGCACTGAAGCTTTCTTT
TRBD2 TRBJ2-5 TRBV28 - CASTVAGDGTQYF TGTGCCAGCACCGTAGCGGGAGATGGGACCCAGTACTTC
TRBD2 TRBJ2-1 TRBV27 - CASSGLAGANEQFF TGTGCCAGCAGTGGACTAGCGGGAGCCAATGAGCAGTTCTTC
TRBD2 TRBJ2-7 TRBV9 - CASSQGLASYEQYF TGTGCCAGCAGCCAGGGACTAGCGTCCTACGAGCAGTACTTC